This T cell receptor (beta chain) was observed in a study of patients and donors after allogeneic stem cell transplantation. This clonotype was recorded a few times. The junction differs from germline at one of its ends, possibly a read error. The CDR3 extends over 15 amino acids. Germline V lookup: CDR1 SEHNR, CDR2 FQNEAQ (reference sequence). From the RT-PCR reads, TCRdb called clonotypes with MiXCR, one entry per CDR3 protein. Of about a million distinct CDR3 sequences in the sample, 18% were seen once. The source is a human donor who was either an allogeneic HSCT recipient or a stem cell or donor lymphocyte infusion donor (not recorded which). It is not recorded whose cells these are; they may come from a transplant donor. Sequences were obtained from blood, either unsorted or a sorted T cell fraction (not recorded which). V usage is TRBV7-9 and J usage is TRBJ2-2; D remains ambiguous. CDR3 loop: CASSSTGTNTGELFF. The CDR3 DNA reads TGTGCCAGTAGCTCGACTGGGACGAACACCGGGGAGCTGTTTTTT.